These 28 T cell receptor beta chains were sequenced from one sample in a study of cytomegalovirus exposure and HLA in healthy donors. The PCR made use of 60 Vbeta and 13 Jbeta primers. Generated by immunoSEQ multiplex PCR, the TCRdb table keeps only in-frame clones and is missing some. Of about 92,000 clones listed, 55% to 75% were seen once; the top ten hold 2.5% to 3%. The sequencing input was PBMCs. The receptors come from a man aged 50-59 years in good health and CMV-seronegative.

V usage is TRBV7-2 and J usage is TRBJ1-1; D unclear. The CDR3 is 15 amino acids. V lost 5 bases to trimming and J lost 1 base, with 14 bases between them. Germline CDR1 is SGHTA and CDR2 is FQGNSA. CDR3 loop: CASSAAPGENTEAFF. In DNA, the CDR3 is TGTGCCAGCAGCGCCGCCCCCGGGGAGAACACTGAAGCTTTCTTT. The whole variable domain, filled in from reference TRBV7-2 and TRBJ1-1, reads GAGVSQSPSNKVTEKGKDVELRCDPISGHTALYWYRQSLGQGLEFLIYFQGNSAPDKSGLPSDRFSAERTGGSVSTLTIQRTQQEDSAVYLCASSAAPGENTEAFFGQGTRLTVV.

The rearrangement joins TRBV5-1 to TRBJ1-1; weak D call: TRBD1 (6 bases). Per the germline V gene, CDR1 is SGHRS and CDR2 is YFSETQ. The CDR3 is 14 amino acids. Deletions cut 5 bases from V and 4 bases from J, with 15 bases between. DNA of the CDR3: TGCGCCAGCAGTTCTCCAGGGGACCTCACTGAAGCTTTCTTT. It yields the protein CASSSPGDLTEAFF.

CDR3 bases: TGCGCCAGCAGCCCAAAAACAGGGGCCTACGAGCAGTACGTC. Its protein is CASSPKTGAYEQYV. The V and J genes are TRBV5-1 and TRBJ2-7; 7 nucleotides agree with TRBD1. J gave up 2 bases and V 4 bases, and 6 bases lay outside the gene matches. The CDR3 has 14 residues. The germline CDR1 and CDR2 sequences are SGHRS and YFSETQ.

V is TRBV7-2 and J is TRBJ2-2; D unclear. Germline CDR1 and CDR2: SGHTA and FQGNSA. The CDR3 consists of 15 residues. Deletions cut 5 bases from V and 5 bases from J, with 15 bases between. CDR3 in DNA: TGTGCCAGCAGCCTCCTCGGTGGTCTAACCGGGGAGCTGTTTTTT. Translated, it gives CASSLLGGLTGELFF.

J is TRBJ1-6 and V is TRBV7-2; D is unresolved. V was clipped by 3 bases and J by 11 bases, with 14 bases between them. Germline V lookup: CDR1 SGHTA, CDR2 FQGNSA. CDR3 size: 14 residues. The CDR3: CASSFLLEGTPLHF. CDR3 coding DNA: TGTGCCAGCAGCTTCCTCTTGGAGGGTACACCCCTCCACTTT.

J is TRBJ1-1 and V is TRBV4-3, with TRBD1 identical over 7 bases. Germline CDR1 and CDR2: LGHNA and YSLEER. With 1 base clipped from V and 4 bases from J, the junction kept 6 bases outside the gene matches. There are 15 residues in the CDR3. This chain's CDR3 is CASSQARQGGTEAFF. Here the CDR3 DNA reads TGCGCCAGCAGCCAAGCCCGACAGGGAGGCACTGAAGCTTTCTTT.

For the CDR3, the DNA is TGCGCCAGCAGCCAAGATCGGCAGGACAGGGGGCAGCGGGAGGGAACCTTC. Translated: CASSQDRQDRGQREGTF. The V gene is TRBV4-3, the J gene TRBJ1-2; 11 bases match TRBD1. Germline trimming cut 0 bases from V and 14 bases from J; bases unmatched to any gene: 17. The CDR3 has 17 amino acids. CDR1 and CDR2 from the germline V gene are LGHNA and YSLEER.

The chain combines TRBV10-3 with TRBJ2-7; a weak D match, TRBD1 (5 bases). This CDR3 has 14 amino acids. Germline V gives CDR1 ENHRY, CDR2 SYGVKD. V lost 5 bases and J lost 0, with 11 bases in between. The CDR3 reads CAISRQIYSYEQYF. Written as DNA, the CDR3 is TGTGCCATCAGTAGACAGATTTACTCCTACGAGCAGTACTTC.

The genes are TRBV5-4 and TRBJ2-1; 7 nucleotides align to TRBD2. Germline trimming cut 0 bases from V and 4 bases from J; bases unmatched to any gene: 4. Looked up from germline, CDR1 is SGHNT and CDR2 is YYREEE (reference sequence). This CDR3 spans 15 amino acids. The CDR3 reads CASSLEASGYNEQFF. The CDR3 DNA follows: TGTGCCAGCAGCTTGGAGGCTAGCGGTTACAATGAGCAGTTCTTC.

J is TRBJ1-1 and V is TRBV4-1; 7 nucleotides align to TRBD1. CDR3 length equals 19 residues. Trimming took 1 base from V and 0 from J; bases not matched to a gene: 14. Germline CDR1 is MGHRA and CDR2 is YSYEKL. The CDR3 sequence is CASSQGSFFGTVMNTEAFF. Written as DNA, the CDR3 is TGCGCCAGCAGCCAAGGTTCCTTTTTCGGGACAGTAATGAACACTGAAGCTTTCTTT.

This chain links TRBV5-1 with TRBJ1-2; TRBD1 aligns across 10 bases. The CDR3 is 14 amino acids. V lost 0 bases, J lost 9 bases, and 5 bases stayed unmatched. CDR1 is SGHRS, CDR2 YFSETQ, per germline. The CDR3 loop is CASSLAAGQGSYTF. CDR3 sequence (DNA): TGCGCCAGCAGCTTGGCTGCGGGACAGGGGAGCTACACCTTC.

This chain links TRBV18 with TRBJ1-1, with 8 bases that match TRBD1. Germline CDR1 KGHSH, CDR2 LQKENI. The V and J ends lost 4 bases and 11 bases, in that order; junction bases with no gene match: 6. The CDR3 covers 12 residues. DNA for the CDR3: TGTGCCAGCTCACTAGGACAGGGTGCGGCTTTCTTT. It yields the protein CASSLGQGAAFF.

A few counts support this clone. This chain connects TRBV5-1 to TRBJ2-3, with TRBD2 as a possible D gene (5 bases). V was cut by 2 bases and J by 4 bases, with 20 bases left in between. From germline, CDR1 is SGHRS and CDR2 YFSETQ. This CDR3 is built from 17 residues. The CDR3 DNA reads TGCGCCAGCAGCTTAGTGGTCGCGCTGGGCGGGTCAGATACGCAGTATTTT. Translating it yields CASSLVVALGGSDTQYF.

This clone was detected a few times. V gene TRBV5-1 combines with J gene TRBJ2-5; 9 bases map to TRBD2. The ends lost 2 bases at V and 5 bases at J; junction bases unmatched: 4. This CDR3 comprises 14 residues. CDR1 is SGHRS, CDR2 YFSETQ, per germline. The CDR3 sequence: CASSLVAGVETQYF. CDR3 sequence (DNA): TGCGCCAGCAGCTTAGTAGCGGGAGTTGAGACCCAGTACTTC.

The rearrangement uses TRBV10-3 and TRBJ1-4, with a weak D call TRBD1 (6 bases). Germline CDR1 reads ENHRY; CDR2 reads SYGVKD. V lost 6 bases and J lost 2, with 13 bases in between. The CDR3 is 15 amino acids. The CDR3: CAISTTTGTNEKLFF. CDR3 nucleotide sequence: TGTGCCATCAGCACGACCACAGGGACTAATGAAAAACTGTTTTTT.

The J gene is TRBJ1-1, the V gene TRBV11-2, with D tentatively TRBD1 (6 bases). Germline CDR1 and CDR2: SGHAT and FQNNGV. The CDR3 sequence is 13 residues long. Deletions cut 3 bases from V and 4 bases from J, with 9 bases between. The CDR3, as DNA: TGTGCCAGCAGCTTTCAGGGGCCCACTGAAGCTTTCTTT. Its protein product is CASSFQGPTEAFF.

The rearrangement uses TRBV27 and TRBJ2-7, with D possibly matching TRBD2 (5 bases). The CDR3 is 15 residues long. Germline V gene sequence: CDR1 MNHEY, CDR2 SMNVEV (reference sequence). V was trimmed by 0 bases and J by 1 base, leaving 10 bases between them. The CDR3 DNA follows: TGTGCCAGCAGTTTATCGCGGGCGGGTTCCTACGAGCAGTACTTC. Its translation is CASSLSRAGSYEQYF.

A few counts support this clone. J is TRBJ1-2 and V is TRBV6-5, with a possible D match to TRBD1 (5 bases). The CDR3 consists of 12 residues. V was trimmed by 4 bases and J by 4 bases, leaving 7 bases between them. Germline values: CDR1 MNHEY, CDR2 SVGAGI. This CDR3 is CASSSTAYGYTF. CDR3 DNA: TGTGCCAGCAGTTCGACAGCCTATGGCTACACCTTC.

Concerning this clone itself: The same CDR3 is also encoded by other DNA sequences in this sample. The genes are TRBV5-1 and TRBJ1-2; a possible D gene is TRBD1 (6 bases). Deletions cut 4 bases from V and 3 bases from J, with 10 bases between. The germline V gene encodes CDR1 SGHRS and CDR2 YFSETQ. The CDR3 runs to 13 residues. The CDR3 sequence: CASSLQGDYGYTF. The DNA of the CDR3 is TGCGCCAGCAGCCTACAGGGTGACTATGGCTACACCTTC.

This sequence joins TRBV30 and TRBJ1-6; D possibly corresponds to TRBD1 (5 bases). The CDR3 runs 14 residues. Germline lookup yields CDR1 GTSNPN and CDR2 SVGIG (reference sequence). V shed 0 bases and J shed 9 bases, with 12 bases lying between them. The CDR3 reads CAWSVDGHGSPLHF. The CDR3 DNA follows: TGTGCCTGGAGTGTAGATGGACACGGTTCACCCCTCCACTTT.

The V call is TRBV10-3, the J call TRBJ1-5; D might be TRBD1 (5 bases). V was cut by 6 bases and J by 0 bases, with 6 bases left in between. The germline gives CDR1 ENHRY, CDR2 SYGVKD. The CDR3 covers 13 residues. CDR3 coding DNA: TGTGCCATCAGGGACAATAGCAATCAGCCCCAGCATTTT. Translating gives CAIRDNSNQPQHF.

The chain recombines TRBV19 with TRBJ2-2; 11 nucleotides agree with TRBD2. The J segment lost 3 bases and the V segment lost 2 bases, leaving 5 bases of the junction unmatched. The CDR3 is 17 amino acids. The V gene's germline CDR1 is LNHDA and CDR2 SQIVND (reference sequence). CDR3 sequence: CASSISSGRAYTGELFF. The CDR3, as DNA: TGTGCCAGTAGTATAAGTAGCGGGAGGGCATACACCGGGGAGCTGTTTTTT. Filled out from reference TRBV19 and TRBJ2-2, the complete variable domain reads DGGITQSPKYLFRKEGQNVTLSCEQNLNHDAMYWYRQDPGQGLRLIYYSQIVNDFQKGDIAEGYSVSREKKESFPLTVTSAQKNPTAFYLCASSISSGRAYTGELFFGEGSRLTVL.

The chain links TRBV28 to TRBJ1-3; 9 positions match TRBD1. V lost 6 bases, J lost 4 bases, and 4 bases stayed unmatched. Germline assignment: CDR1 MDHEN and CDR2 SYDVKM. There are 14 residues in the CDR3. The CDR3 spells CASRPGQGGNTIYF. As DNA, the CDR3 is TGTGCCAGCAGACCGGGACAGGGAGGAAACACCATATATTTT.

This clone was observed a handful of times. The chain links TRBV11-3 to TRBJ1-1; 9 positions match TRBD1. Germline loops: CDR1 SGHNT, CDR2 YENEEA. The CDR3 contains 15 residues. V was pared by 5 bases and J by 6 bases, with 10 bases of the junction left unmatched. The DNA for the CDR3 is TGTGCCAGCAGCCGCCGGACAGGGGTTAGTGCTGAAGCTTTCTTT. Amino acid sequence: CASSRRTGVSAEAFF.

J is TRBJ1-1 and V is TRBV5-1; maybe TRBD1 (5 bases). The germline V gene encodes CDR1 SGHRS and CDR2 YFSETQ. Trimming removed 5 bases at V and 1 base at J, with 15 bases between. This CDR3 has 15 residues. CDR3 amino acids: CASSPSGQKNTEAFF. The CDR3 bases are TGCGCCAGCAGTCCCAGTGGACAAAAGAACACTGAAGCTTTCTTT.

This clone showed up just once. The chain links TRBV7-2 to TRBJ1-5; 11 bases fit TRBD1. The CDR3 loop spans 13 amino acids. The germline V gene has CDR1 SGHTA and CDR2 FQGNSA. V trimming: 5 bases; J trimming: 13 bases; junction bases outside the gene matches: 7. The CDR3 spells CASSRGQGAAQHF. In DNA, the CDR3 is TGTGCCAGCAGCCGCGGACAGGGGGCGGCTCAGCATTTT.

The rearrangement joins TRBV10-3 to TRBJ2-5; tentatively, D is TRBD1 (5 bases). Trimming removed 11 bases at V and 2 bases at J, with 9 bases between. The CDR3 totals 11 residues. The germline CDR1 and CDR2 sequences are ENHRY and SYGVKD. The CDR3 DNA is TGTGCCGTGCAGGGTCAAGAGACCCAGTACTTC. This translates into CAVQGQETQYF.

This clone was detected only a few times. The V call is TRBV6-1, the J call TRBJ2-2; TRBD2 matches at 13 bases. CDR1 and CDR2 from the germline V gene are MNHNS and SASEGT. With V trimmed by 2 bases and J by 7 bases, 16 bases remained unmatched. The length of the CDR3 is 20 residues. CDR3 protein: CASSERIGTGLAGDIGELFF. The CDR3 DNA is TGTGCCAGCAGTGAAAGAATAGGTACTGGACTAGCGGGGGACATCGGGGAGCTGTTTTTT.